This T cell receptor (beta chain) originates from a study of T-cell memory formation after mild COVID-19. Study results and limitations: Clones that contracted from day 15 to 85 had balanced CD4/CD8; later expanders were CD4+ biased. Contracting CD8+ clones were enriched in EMRA, CD4+ mainly in CM and EM.

The authors produced TCR alpha and TCR beta cDNA libraries with sample barcodes and UMIs by 5'RACE using constant-segment primers. TCRdb fed the 5' RACE reads into MiXCR, producing one record per CDR3 protein. The sample has under 600,000 distinct CDR3 sequences; about a fifth are singletons. Concerning this clonotype itself: Its cognate antigen is unknown.

Germline CDR1 and CDR2: ENHRY and SYGVKD. The CDR3 is 15 residues long. The V segment lost 9 bases and the J segment 2 bases; nucleotides outside the gene matches: 9. The rearrangement links TRBV10-3 to TRBJ1-2; 10 nucleotides line up with TRBD1. The clonotype originates from an adult woman who had mild COVID-19 (a few samples of this study predate the infection). Cell type and time point are not known. Material for sequencing was PBMCs or a T cell subset sorted from them (not recorded which). The CDR3 DNA follows: TGTGCCATAAGAGGCTCGGGACAGGGGAACTATGGCTACACCTTC. Its protein product is CAIRGSGQGNYGYTF.